These 26 T cell receptor beta chains originate from one sample sequenced in a study of post-analysis software for immune sequencing data. Notes on the study in general: Four to six TRBV segments were more frequent in patients than controls; TRBV5-6, TRBV5-1 and TRBV20-1 belonged to this group.

TCR beta cDNA libraries included unique molecular identifiers. Each CDR3 protein is one row after TCRdb ran MiXCR on the PCR reads. Here the sample spans about 820,000 distinct CDR3 sequences, 53% being singletons. No antigen has been assigned to these receptors. What was sequenced was blood. These receptors were taken from a girl aged 5 to 17 with multiple sclerosis.

The rearrangement links TRBV27 to TRBJ1-6; no firm D call. V lost 5 bases to trimming and J lost 10 bases, with 15 bases between them. The CDR3 length is 14 residues. Germline lookup yields CDR1 MNHEY and CDR2 SMNVEV (reference sequence). The CDR3 DNA follows: TGTGCCAGCAGTCTTAAGGCCCTTGGGTCACCCCTCCACTTT. It yields the protein CASSLKALGSPLHF.

This clonotype has more than one count but fewer than ten. The chain uses TRBV20-1 and TRBJ2-7; D is ambiguous. Looked up from germline, CDR1 is DFQATT and CDR2 is SNEGSKA (reference sequence). The germline V and J ends were trimmed by 3 bases and 2 bases, with 8 bases remaining between them. The CDR3 runs 12 residues. CDR3 sequence reads: CSASPVPYEQYF. CDR3 nucleotides: TGCAGTGCTAGTCCCGTACCCTACGAGCAGTACTTC.

The rearrangement joins TRBV5-5 to TRBJ2-5; 9 bases map to TRBD2. The V and J ends lost 0 bases and 5 bases, in that order; junction bases with no gene match: 8. This CDR3 comprises 16 residues. Germline CDR1 SGHKS, CDR2 YYEKEE (reference sequence). CDR3 in DNA: TGTGCCAGCAGCTTGGCGGGTAGCGGGAGAGGGGAGACCCAGTACTTC. Translation gives CASSLAGSGRGETQYF.

The genes are TRBV20-1 and TRBJ2-3; maybe TRBD2 (6 bases). Germline CDR1 and CDR2: DFQATT and SNEGSKA (reference sequence). Trimming shortened V by 0 bases and J by 6 bases, and 16 bases separated the two germline ends. The CDR3 loop spans 15 amino acids. The CDR3 DNA follows: TGCAGTGCTAGAGATGCGCGGGGAGAAGGGGATACGCAGTATTTT. Its translation is CSARDARGEGDTQYF.

The chain has TRBV20-1 and TRBJ2-5; possibly TRBD2 for D (6 bases). Germline values: CDR1 DFQATT, CDR2 SNEGSKA (reference sequence). V gave up 3 bases and J gave up 4 bases, with 12 bases separating them. This CDR3 has 13 residues. CDR3 DNA sequence: TGCAGTGCTAGCCCGGGACTCATAGAGACCCAGTACTTC. It translates to CSASPGLIETQYF.

As to this clonotype: Likely a read error: the CDR3 ends without its conserved phenylalanine or tryptophan. V usage is TRBV6-2 or TRBV6-3 and J usage is TRBJ1-5; 8 nucleotides line up with TRBD1. The length of the CDR3 is 16 residues. Germline V gene lookup returns CDR1 MNHEY and CDR2 SVGEGT. After removal of 7 bases from V and 3 bases from J, the junction contained 11 bases not matched to a gene. The CDR3 sequence: CASIEGGQGFNQPQHV. The CDR3 nucleotides read TGTGCCAGCATCGAGGGCGGACAGGGCTTCAATCAGCCCCAGCATGTT.

This clonotype was detected only a few times. CDR3: CSACSSSGRTYNEQFF. In DNA form, the CDR3 reads TGCAGTGCCTGTTCGTCTAGCGGGAGGACCTACAATGAGCAGTTCTTC. The J gene is TRBJ2-1, the V gene TRBV20-1; 11 bases line up with TRBD2. CDR1 and CDR2 (germline): DFQATT, SNEGSKA (reference sequence). The V and J ends lost 6 bases and 2 bases, in that order; junction bases with no gene match: 9. This CDR3 region has 16 residues.

The V gene is TRBV5-1, the J gene TRBJ2-7, with a tentative D call TRBD1 (6 bases). V was clipped by 6 bases and J by 2 bases, with 18 bases between them. Germline V CDR1 and CDR2: SGHRS, YFSETQ. CDR3 length: 15 amino acids. The CDR3 DNA follows: TGCGCCAGCAATTCACGACCCGGGACAACCTACGAGCAGTACTTC. Its translation is CASNSRPGTTYEQYF.

The rearrangement joins TRBV7-9 to TRBJ2-5; 8 bases line up with TRBD1. The CDR3 totals 15 residues. The V and J ends lost 5 bases and 3 bases, in that order; junction bases with no gene match: 8. In germline, CDR1 is SEHNR, CDR2 FQNEAQ (reference sequence). This chain's CDR3 is CASSAGTGPEETQYF. CDR3 coding DNA: TGTGCCAGCAGCGCCGGGACAGGACCTGAAGAGACCCAGTACTTC.

The genes are TRBV6-5 and TRBJ2-3; no reliable D call. Trimming shortened V by 4 bases and J by 6 bases, and 14 bases separated the two germline ends. CDR1 is MNHEY and CDR2 is SVGAGI in the germline V gene. This CDR3 spans 14 amino acids. CDR3 DNA sequence: TGTGCCAGCAGTTCTACGGGCGCACTCGATACGCAGTATTTT. This encodes CASSSTGALDTQYF.

V and J are TRBV10-1 and TRBJ2-1; TRBD2 aligns across 8 bases. CDR1 is WNHNN, CDR2 SYGVQD, per germline (reference sequence). V lost 7 bases to trimming and J lost 2 bases; unmatched junction nucleotides: 7. The CDR3 covers 15 residues. The CDR3 coding sequence is TGCGCCAGCAATAGCGGGAACCAGCCCTACAATGAGCAGTTCTTC. As protein: CASNSGNQPYNEQFF.

The V call is TRBV5-5, the J call TRBJ2-7, with 9 nucleotides matching TRBD1. J lost 2 bases, V lost 5 bases, and 14 bases had no gene match. This CDR3 contains 17 residues. Germline assignment: CDR1 SGHKS and CDR2 YYEKEE (reference sequence). The CDR3 sequence: CASRSEGGTGNPYEQYF. CDR3 bases: TGTGCCAGCAGATCTGAAGGGGGGACAGGGAACCCCTACGAGCAGTACTTC. Full variable domain (outside the CDR3, taken from reference TRBV5-5 and TRBJ2-7): DAGVTQSPTHLIKTRGQQVTLRCSPISGHKSVSWYQQVLGQGPQFIFQYYEKEERGRGNFPDRFSARQFPNYSSELNVNALLLGDSALYLCASRSEGGTGNPYEQYFGPGTRLTVT.

This clonotype has more than one count but fewer than ten. V usage is TRBV7-9 and J usage is TRBJ2-7, with 10 nucleotides matching TRBD2. Germline V gives CDR1 SEHNR, CDR2 FQNEAQ (reference sequence). The V gene end was trimmed by 5 bases and the J gene end by 0 bases; junction bases not matched to a gene: 4. The length of the CDR3 is 15 residues. The CDR3 reads CASSQRTSGSYEQYF. CDR3 DNA: TGTGCCAGCAGCCAGAGGACTAGCGGCTCCTACGAGCAGTACTTC.

This chain links TRBV5-5 with TRBJ2-7; 7 bases align to TRBD1. Germline CDR1 is SGHKS and CDR2 is YYEKEE (reference sequence). The CDR3 covers 14 residues. After removal of 4 bases from V and 5 bases from J, the junction contained 9 bases not matched to a gene. CDR3 bases: TGTGCCAGCAGCGTGGAGACAGGGAGAGACGAGCAGTACTTC. Its translation: CASSVETGRDEQYF.

This rearrangement joins TRBV29-1 to TRBJ1-1, with D perhaps matching TRBD1 (5 bases). The germline gives CDR1 SQVTM, CDR2 ANQGSEA. The ends were cut back, 3 bases at V and 1 base at J, with 9 bases in the middle. This CDR3 has 13 residues. DNA of the CDR3: TGCAGCGTTGACCGCAGGGCGAACACTGAAGCTTTCTTT. Translation: CSVDRRANTEAFF.

The genes are TRBV20-1 and TRBJ2-5; 12 bases line up with TRBD2. The CDR3 has 14 residues. Losses at the gene ends were 6 bases for V and 11 bases for J; bases not matched to a gene: 13. Germline V gives CDR1 DFQATT, CDR2 SNEGSKA (reference sequence). The CDR3 nucleotides read TGCAGTGCGCCCCGGACTAGCGGGATTCAGGAGCAGTACTTC. It translates to CSAPRTSGIQEQYF.

There are a few counts of this clonotype. The chain is built from TRBV29-1 and TRBJ2-3, with 11 bases lining up with TRBD2. Germline V gives CDR1 SQVTM, CDR2 ANQGSEA. The CDR3 extends over 16 amino acids. V shed 3 bases, J shed 4 bases, and the junction held 9 bases outside the gene matches. This CDR3 reads CSVDGTSGLKADTQYF. In nucleotides, the CDR3 is TGCAGCGTTGATGGGACTAGCGGTCTCAAGGCAGATACGCAGTATTTT.

This rearrangement joins TRBV9 to TRBJ2-1; 7 nucleotides match TRBD1. The J call may be mistaken, given a closer DNA end match to TRBJ2-7. Germline V gene lookup returns CDR1 SGDLS and CDR2 YYNGEE. The CDR3 length is 15 residues. This CDR3 is CASSVENRGYNEQYF. CDR3 nucleotides: TGTGCCAGCAGCGTAGAGAACAGGGGTTACAATGAGCAGTACTTC.

This chain uses TRBV5-1 with TRBJ2-7, with TRBD1 identical over 7 bases. After removal of 4 bases from V and 3 bases from J, the junction contained 16 bases not matched to a gene. CDR1 SGHRS and CDR2 YFSETQ come from the germline V gene. The CDR3 sequence is 17 residues long. CDR3 nucleotides: TGCGCCAGCAGCCAACAGGTGGACAGGACATACTACTACGAGCAGTACTTC. Residues: CASSQQVDRTYYYEQYF.

The V and J genes are TRBV5-1 and TRBJ1-2, with D perhaps TRBD1 (5 bases). This CDR3 region has 15 residues. Between the trimmed V and J ends, which lost 0 bases and 8 bases, there was a span of 17 bases. Per the germline V gene, CDR1 is SGHRS and CDR2 is YFSETQ. As DNA, the CDR3 is TGCGCCAGCAGCTTGGATTCGGCGGGACCTTTCGGCTACACCTTC. It encodes CASSLDSAGPFGYTF.

This clonotype was seen more than once but under ten times. The chain uses TRBV7-9 and TRBJ2-5; no clear D gene. The assigned J gene may be wrong: the sequence end matches TRBJ2-7 better. Germline CDR1 and CDR2: SEHNR and FQNEAQ (reference sequence). The CDR3 runs to 14 residues. This chain's CDR3 is CASSFVLGTYEQYF. Written as DNA, the CDR3 is TGTGCCAGCAGCTTTGTTTTGGGAACCTACGAGCAGTACTTC.

The chain couples TRBV29-1 to TRBJ2-5, with D possibly TRBD2 on 5 matching bases. V was shortened by 4 bases and J by 1 base, with 10 bases between the two germline ends. This CDR3 spans 13 amino acids. Germline V gene data show CDR1 as SQVTM and CDR2 as ANQGSEA. The CDR3: CSVGPGVQETQYF. The CDR3 DNA sequence: TGCAGCGTTGGCCCCGGGGTCCAAGAGACCCAGTACTTC.

This clonotype has only a few counts. This chain links TRBV29-1 with TRBJ1-2; D uncertain. V was trimmed by 1 base and J by 5 bases, leaving 20 bases between them. CDR1 and CDR2 from the germline V gene are SQVTM and ANQGSEA. The CDR3 is 16 residues long. Here the CDR3 DNA reads TGCAGCGTTGAAGTTCAGGACCGGGCCCCTGAGTATGGCTACACCTTC. It translates to CSVEVQDRAPEYGYTF.

The V and J genes are TRBV9 and TRBJ2-3; TRBD2 agrees at 12 bases. With V trimmed by 0 bases and J by 4 bases, 12 bases remained unmatched. Germline CDR1 is SGDLS and CDR2 is YYNGEE. This CDR3 comprises 19 residues. The CDR3 coding sequence is TGTGCCAGCAGCGTAGTAGGCCCTGGACTAGCGGGGATCGCAGATACGCAGTATTTT. Amino acid sequence: CASSVVGPGLAGIADTQYF.

This clonotype was recorded a few times. CDR3 nucleotide sequence: TGCAGTGCCGACAGGATGTCTGGTGGCTACACCTTC. Its protein product is CSADRMSGGYTF. The chain has TRBV20-1 and TRBJ1-2; TRBD1 might be the D (6 bases). CDR1 DFQATT and CDR2 SNEGSKA come from the germline V gene (reference sequence). Trimming took off 6 bases at V and 7 bases at J, with 15 bases between the two ends. CDR3 length: 12 residues.

The rearrangement uses TRBV5-1 and TRBJ1-1, with D perhaps TRBD1 (5 bases). Germline CDR1 and CDR2: SGHRS and YFSETQ. V was pared by 4 bases and J by 3 bases, with 16 bases between. The CDR3 has 15 residues. The CDR3 region is CASSPWGGWYTEAFF. DNA of the CDR3: TGCGCCAGCAGCCCGTGGGGGGGTTGGTACACTGAAGCTTTCTTT. The variable domain in full, completed from reference TRBV5-1 and TRBJ1-1, reads KAGVTQTPRYLIKTRGQQVTLSCSPISGHRSVSWYQQTPGQGLQFLFEYFSETQRNKGNFPGRFSGRQFSNSRSEMNVSTLELGDSALYLCASSPWGGWYTEAFFGQGTRLTVV.